This T cell receptor beta chain was identified in a study of identical twins. Findings of the study overall: Memory repertoires lacked the insertion deficit that abundant cord blood beta clonotypes showed.

Trimming cost V 6 bases and J 0 bases, with 12 bases left between them. From germline, CDR1 is LNHNV and CDR2 YYDKDF (reference sequence). The CDR3 is made up of 15 amino acids. TCRdb reanalysed the 5' RACE reads using MiXCR and keeps one entry per CDR3 protein. The data hold 500,000 to 700,000 distinct CDR3 sequences, with 7% to 7.5% observed a single time. This clonotype was counted once. Its antigen is still unknown. These data were also reused for a study on yellow fever vaccine responses in identical twins.

This TCR was sampled from a woman younger than 35 in good health. The rearrangement joins TRBV15 to TRBJ2-1; D call uncertain. The sequenced material came from PBMCs. In DNA, the CDR3 is TGTGCCACCAGAGACCTATCAGGCTCCTACAATGAGCAGTTCTTC. Amino acid sequence: CATRDLSGSYNEQFF.